This T cell receptor beta chain derives from a study of shared clonotypes between healthy human individuals. Notes on this clone: Its antigen is as yet unknown.

Study-wide findings and caveats: Specimens sampled were limited to blood, with tissue repertoires likely differing.

A deep-level run was used for the assay. Data came from immunoSEQ multiplex PCR; TCRdb stores just in-frame clones and leaves some out. The repertoire holds 1,100,000 or so clones, with roughly 74% as singletons. The germline gives CDR1 SEHNR, CDR2 FQNEAQ (reference sequence). Between the trimmed V and J ends, which lost 2 bases and 8 bases, there was a span of 10 bases. CDR3 length: 13 amino acids. This rearrangement joins TRBV7-9 to TRBJ2-4, with D perhaps TRBD1 (6 bases). Sequencing was performed on memory CD4+ T cells from PBMCs. Subset reported: CD45RA-negative fraction. This sequence was found in a man aged 18 to 35 in good health. Some clones in this sample may be carry-over from other donors' samples. CDR3 nucleotides: TGTGCCAGCAGCTTAAACAGGGTCGACATTCAGTACTTC. Protein: CASSLNRVDIQYF.